A single sample is the source of the 13 T cell receptor beta chains below, sequenced in a study of blood T cells in healthy people across ages. Together with a sample-barcoded 5' primer, a J-beta primer mix was included in a second PCR lasting about 6 to 11 cycles. TCRdb independently ran MiXCR on the 5' RACE reads; one entry per CDR3 protein. The sample has 850,000 to 1,000,000 distinct CDR3 sequences, just over 50% seen once. Sample: blood. The source is an older woman in good health.

The sample holds one count of this clonotype. The chain uses TRBV3-1 and TRBJ2-5; possible D gene TRBD2, 5 bases. The CDR3 has 14 residues. With 2 bases removed from V and 5 bases from J, the gap between germline ends came to 12 bases. The V gene's germline CDR1 is LGHDT and CDR2 YNNKEL (reference sequence). The CDR3 DNA follows: TGTGCCAGCAGCCAATCGACTACCTCGGAGACCCAGTACTTC. It specifies CASSQSTTSETQYF.

CDR3 sequence (DNA): TGTGCCAGCAGCTTAGGGGGGGCATATGAAGGCTACACCTTC. Residues: CASSLGGAYEGYTF. The genes are TRBV7-3 and TRBJ1-2; a possible D gene is TRBD1 (6 bases). CDR1 SGHTA and CDR2 FQGTGA come from the germline V gene. Trimming pared 2 bases from V and 8 bases from J, leaving 15 bases between. The CDR3 contains 14 residues. Together with reference TRBV7-3 and TRBJ1-2, the CDR3 gives the full variable domain: GAGVSQTPSNKVTEKGKYVELRCDPISGHTALYWYRQSLGQGPEFLIYFQGTGAADDSGLPNDRFFAVRPEGSVSTLKIQRTERGDSAVYLCASSLGGAYEGYTFGSGTRLTVV.

DNA for the CDR3: TGTGCCAGCAGTCCTCCGGGGATCGCGGGGTACGAGCAGTACTTC. This gives the protein CASSPPGIAGYEQYF. V usage is TRBV6-6 and J usage is TRBJ2-7; TRBD2 might be the D (6 bases). The CDR3 is 15 amino acids. Trimming removed 5 bases at V and 4 bases at J, with 18 bases between. CDR1 and CDR2 (germline): MNHNY, SVGAGI (reference sequence).

The rearrangement links TRBV29-1 to TRBJ2-7; D might be TRBD2 (6 bases). The CDR3 is 14 residues long. Germline-derived CDR1 and CDR2 are SQVTM and ANQGSEA. V was trimmed by 3 bases and J by 0 bases, leaving 12 bases between them. CDR3 loop: CSVDAGKGSYEQYF. CDR3 nucleotides: TGCAGCGTTGACGCGGGGAAAGGCTCCTACGAGCAGTACTTC.

This chain links TRBV11-1 with TRBJ2-7; TRBD1 aligns across 9 bases. The V gene end was trimmed by 0 bases and the J gene end by 5 bases; junction bases not matched to a gene: 5. CDR3 length: 15 residues. Per the germline V gene, CDR1 is SGHAT and CDR2 is FQDESV (reference sequence). The CDR3 bases are TGTGCCAGCAGCTTAGCGGACAGGGACAGGGACGAGCAGTACTTC. This gives the protein CASSLADRDRDEQYF.

V gene TRBV20-1 combines with J gene TRBJ2-1; 11 nucleotides align to TRBD2. Unmatched junction bases numbered 6, after V lost 7 bases and J lost 4 bases. Germline values: CDR1 DFQATT, CDR2 SNEGSKA (reference sequence). The CDR3 loop spans 14 amino acids. CDR3 sequence reads: CSVLGTSGYNEQFF. The CDR3 nucleotides are TGCAGTGTCCTCGGGACTAGCGGATACAATGAGCAGTTCTTC.

The genes are TRBV20-1 and TRBJ2-1, with 8 bases lining up with TRBD2. This CDR3 contains 15 residues. Germline V gene data show CDR1 as DFQATT and CDR2 as SNEGSKA (reference sequence). The ends lost 5 bases at V and 6 bases at J; junction bases unmatched: 12. The CDR3: CSAETPGLAGNEQFF. CDR3 DNA: TGCAGTGCTGAAACACCGGGGCTAGCGGGCAATGAGCAGTTCTTC.

The rearrangement uses TRBV30 and TRBJ2-5; perhaps TRBD1 as D (6 bases). Germline values: CDR1 GTSNPN, CDR2 SVGIG (reference sequence). The CDR3 contains 13 residues. The V gene lost 3 bases and the J gene lost 7 bases, with 15 bases spanning the gap. CDR3 loop: CAWSPTGWGTQYF. CDR3 bases: TGTGCCTGGAGCCCTACAGGGTGGGGGACCCAGTACTTC. Complete variable domain (other parts from reference TRBV30 and TRBJ2-5): SQTIHQWPATLVQPVGSPLSLECTVEGTSNPNLYWYRQAAGRGLQLLFYSVGIGQISSEVPQNLSASRPQDRQFILSSKKLLLSDSGFYLCAWSPTGWGTQYFGPGTRLLVL.

The chain combines TRBV4-1 with TRBJ1-4; 11 bases agree with TRBD1. V was pared by 0 bases and J by 8 bases, with 8 bases of the junction left unmatched. CDR1 MGHRA and CDR2 YSYEKL come from the germline V gene. The CDR3 runs 17 residues. The CDR3 DNA follows: TGCGCCAGCAGCCAAGAGGGGCCCGGGACAGGGGGAGAAAAACTGTTTTTT. Amino acids: CASSQEGPGTGGEKLFF.

The gene calls are TRBV10-3 and TRBJ2-1; the D call may be TRBD1 or TRBD2 (6 bases each). V was clipped by 0 bases and J by 9 bases, with 15 bases between them. Per germline, CDR1 ENHRY and CDR2 SYGVKD. The CDR3 is 15 amino acids. CDR3 coding DNA: TGTGCCATCAGTGAGTCGAAGTCGGGGGCGCCTGAGCAGTTCTTC. As protein: CAISESKSGAPEQFF.

This chain joins TRBV7-2 and TRBJ2-1; maybe TRBD1 (5 bases). The CDR3 consists of 16 residues. In germline, CDR1 is SGHTA, CDR2 FQGNSA. Trimming pared 0 bases from V and 10 bases from J, leaving 19 bases between. The CDR3 loop reads CASSLAPMTVPVEQFF. The CDR3 DNA is TGTGCCAGCAGCTTAGCCCCGATGACAGTCCCCGTCGAGCAGTTCTTC.

The table lists this clonotype with a count of one. The J gene is TRBJ2-7, the V gene TRBV20-1; perhaps TRBD1 as D (5 bases). The length of the CDR3 is 14 residues. The germline V gene has CDR1 DFQATT and CDR2 SNEGSKA (reference sequence). Between the trimmed V and J ends, which lost 8 bases and 2 bases, there was a span of 19 bases. The CDR3: CSPKRVRVPYEQYF. DNA for the CDR3: TGCAGTCCGAAAAGGGTCAGGGTCCCCTACGAGCAGTACTTC.

This chain joins TRBV6-2 or TRBV6-3 and TRBJ1-2, with a tentative D call TRBD1 (6 bases). V lost 2 bases and J 2 bases, leaving 12 bases between the germline ends. CDR3 length: 15 amino acids. Germline CDR1 MNHEY, CDR2 SVGEGT. CDR3 sequence (DNA): TGTGCCAGCAGTTACAGGGGGACTACCAACTATGGCTACACCTTC. Its translation: CASSYRGTTNYGYTF.